This section outlines one T cell receptor (beta chain) sequence together with its context. Its antigen is unknown. The CDR3 spans 14 residues. The germline V gene has CDR1 MGHDK and CDR2 SYGVNS. Trimming at V came to 4 bases and at J to 9 bases, leaving 8 bases not matched to a gene. The data stem from a study of shared clonotypes between healthy human individuals. Study observations and caveats: Roughly 5% of naive CD4 clonotypes were common to four donors.

Libraries were prepared by immunoSEQ multiplex PCR; TCRdb keeps only in-frame clonotypes and omits some of them. The sample lists 2 million to 2.5 million clones, around 95% seen once, with roughly 0.13% in the top ten. The source material was naive CD4+ T cells sorted from blood. Stated subset: CD45RA+ positively selected. The receptor comes from a man aged 18 to 30 in good health. The V gene is TRBV25-1, the J gene TRBJ2-2; 7 nucleotides line up with TRBD2. The CDR3 nucleotides read TGTGCCAGCAGTGTTGGGGGGGATTACCGGGAGCTGTTTTTT. This translates into CASSVGGDYRELFF.